The 7 T cell receptor beta chains presented below share a single source sample, sequenced in a study of breast tumors, draining lymph nodes, adjacent tissues. Using its own MiXCR run on the multiplex PCR reads, TCRdb lists one record per CDR3 protein. The sample lists under 15,000 distinct CDR3 sequences, approximately 60% occurring once. The sequenced material came from tumor-adjacent breast tissue. These receptors all come from a female donor with breast cancer. Some clones in this sample may be carry-over from other donors' samples.

Details on this clonotype: As the CDR3 is not closed by the conserved phenylalanine or tryptophan, this likely results from a read error. It is unclear where the CDR3 begins or ends on the DNA, so no DNA is shown, and the CDR3 is as TCRdb lists it. The chain couples TRBV10-3 to TRBJ2-7; the table names TRBD1, a call not compared with the DNA. The CDR3 comprises 17 residues, both ends counted. Germline V gives CDR1 ENHRY, CDR2 SYGVKD. The CDR3 spells CATKTNPGQGDSYEQCS.

As concerns this clonotype: Since a much larger clone is just one base distant, this may be a read error. In DNA, the CDR3 is TGCGCCAGCAGCTTGGGGGGGAGCTGGAACGCTGAAGCTTTCTTT. Protein product: CASSLGGSWNAEAFF. The genes are TRBV5-1 and TRBJ1-1; TRBD1 might be the D (5 bases). CDR3 length equals 15 residues. Germline V gene data show CDR1 as SGHRS and CDR2 as YFSETQ.

J is TRBJ2-5 and V is TRBV24-1; TRBD1 aligns across 12 bases. Germline CDR1 KGHDR, CDR2 SFDVKD. V lost 3 bases to trimming and J lost 5 bases; unmatched junction nucleotides: 6. The CDR3 has 16 residues. The CDR3 region has the DNA TGTGCCACCAGTGATGCCGGGACAGGGGGCTTGGAGACCCAGTACTTC. As protein: CATSDAGTGGLETQYF.

The CDR3 sequence is CASRATGENSPLHF. The CDR3 region has the DNA TGCGCCAGCAGAGCGACAGGGGAGAATTCACCCCTCCACTTT. The genes are TRBV4-1 and TRBJ1-6, with 8 bases identical to TRBD1. CDR1 and CDR2 from the germline V gene are MGHRA and YSYEKL. The CDR3 runs 14 residues. After removal of 6 bases from V and 7 bases from J, the junction contained 5 bases not matched to a gene.

The rearrangement links TRBV7-2 to TRBJ2-7; D possibly matches TRBD1 or TRBD2 (7 bases each). Germline-derived CDR1 and CDR2 are SGHTA and FQGNSA. The CDR3 loop spans 13 amino acids. V lost 5 bases and J 6 bases, leaving 14 bases between the germline ends. The DNA for the CDR3 is TGTGCCAGCAGCCTGCAGGGGGGGACCGAGCAGTACTTC. Amino acids: CASSLQGGTEQYF.

This clonotype came up many times. V and J are TRBV6-5 and TRBJ2-3, with a possible D match to TRBD1 (5 bases). Germline V gene lookup returns CDR1 MNHEY and CDR2 SVGAGI. Trimming cost V 2 bases and J 8 bases, with 5 bases left between them. This CDR3 contains 11 residues. CDR3 in amino acids: CASSYRGTQYF. CDR3 sequence (DNA): TGTGCCAGCAGTTACAGGGGTACGCAGTATTTT.

The chain uses TRBV10-3 and TRBJ1-2; D not certain. V gave up 0 bases and J gave up 5 bases, with 7 bases separating them. The CDR3 covers 13 residues. CDR1 and CDR2 from the germline V gene are ENHRY and SYGVKD. The CDR3 region is CAISESSGYGYTF. In DNA form, the CDR3 reads TGTGCCATCAGTGAGTCGTCAGGATATGGCTACACCTTC.